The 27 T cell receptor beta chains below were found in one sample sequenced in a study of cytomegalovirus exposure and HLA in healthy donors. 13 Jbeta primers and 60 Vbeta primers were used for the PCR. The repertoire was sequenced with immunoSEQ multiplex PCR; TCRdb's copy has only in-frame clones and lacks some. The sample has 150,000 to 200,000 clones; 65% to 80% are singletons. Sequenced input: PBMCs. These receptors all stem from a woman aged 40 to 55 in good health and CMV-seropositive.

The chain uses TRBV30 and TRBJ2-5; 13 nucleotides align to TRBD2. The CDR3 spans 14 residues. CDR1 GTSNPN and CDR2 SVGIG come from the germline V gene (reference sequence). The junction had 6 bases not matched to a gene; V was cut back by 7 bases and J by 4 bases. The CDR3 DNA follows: TGTGCCTATCGGACTAGCGGGGGAAGAGAGACCCAGTACTTC. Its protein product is CAYRTSGGRETQYF. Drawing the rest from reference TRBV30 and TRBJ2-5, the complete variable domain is SQTIHQWPATLVQPVGSPLSLECTVEGTSNPNLYWYRQAAGRGLQLLFYSVGIGQISSEVPQNLSASRPQDRQFILSSKKLLLSDSGFYLCAYRTSGGRETQYFGPGTRLLVL.

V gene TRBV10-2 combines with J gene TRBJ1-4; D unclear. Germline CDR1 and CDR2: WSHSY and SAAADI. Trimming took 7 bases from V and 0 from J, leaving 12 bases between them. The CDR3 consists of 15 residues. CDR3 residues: CASTGSPTTNEKLFF. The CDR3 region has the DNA TGCGCCAGCACTGGTTCTCCTACAACTAATGAAAAACTGTTTTTT.

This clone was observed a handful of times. The CDR3 region has the DNA TGCGCCAGCAGCCAAGACGGGTACTACTACGAGCAGTACTTC. Translation: CASSQDGYYYEQYF. The rearrangement joins TRBV4-1 to TRBJ2-7; D gene uncertain. This CDR3 contains 14 residues. Deletions cut 0 bases from V and 3 bases from J, with 9 bases between. Germline assignment: CDR1 MGHRA and CDR2 YSYEKL.

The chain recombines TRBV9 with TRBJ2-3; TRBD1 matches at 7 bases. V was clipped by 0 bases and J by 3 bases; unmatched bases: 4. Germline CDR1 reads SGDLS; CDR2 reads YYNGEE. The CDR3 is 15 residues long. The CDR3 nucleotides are TGTGCCAGCAGCGTAGGAGACAGGGAAACAGATACGCAGTATTTT. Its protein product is CASSVGDRETDTQYF.

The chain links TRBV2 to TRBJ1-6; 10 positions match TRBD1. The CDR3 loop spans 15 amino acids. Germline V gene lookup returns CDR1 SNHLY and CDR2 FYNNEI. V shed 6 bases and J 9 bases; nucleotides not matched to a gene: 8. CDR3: CASRAGTGVGSPLHF. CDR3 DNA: TGTGCCAGCAGAGCCGGGACAGGGGTCGGTTCACCCCTCCACTTT.

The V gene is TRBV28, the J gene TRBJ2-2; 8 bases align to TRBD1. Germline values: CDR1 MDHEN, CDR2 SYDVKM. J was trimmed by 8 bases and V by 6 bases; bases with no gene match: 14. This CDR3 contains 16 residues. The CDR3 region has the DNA TGTGCCAGCAGGCCCCATTCGACGGACAGGGTAGGGGAGCTGTTTTTT. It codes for CASRPHSTDRVGELFF.

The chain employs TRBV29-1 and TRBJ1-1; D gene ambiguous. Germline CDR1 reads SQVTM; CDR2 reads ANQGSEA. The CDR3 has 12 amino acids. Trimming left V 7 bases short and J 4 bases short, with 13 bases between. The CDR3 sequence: CSGGLDGTEAFF. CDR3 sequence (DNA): TGCAGCGGAGGGCTGGACGGCACTGAAGCTTTCTTT.

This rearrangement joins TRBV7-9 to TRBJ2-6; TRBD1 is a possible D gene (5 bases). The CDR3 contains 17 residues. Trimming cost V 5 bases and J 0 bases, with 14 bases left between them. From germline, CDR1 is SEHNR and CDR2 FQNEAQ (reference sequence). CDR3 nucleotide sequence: TGTGCCAGCAGCCCCAACCGACAGTTCTCTGGGGCCAACGTCCTGACTTTC. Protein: CASSPNRQFSGANVLTF.

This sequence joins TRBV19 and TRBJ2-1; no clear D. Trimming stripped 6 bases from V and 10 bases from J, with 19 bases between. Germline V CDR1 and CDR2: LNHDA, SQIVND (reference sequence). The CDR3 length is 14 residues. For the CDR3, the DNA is TGTGCCAGTAGCTTCCTGTTCCCGCTGAGCGAGCAGTTCTTC. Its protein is CASSFLFPLSEQFF.

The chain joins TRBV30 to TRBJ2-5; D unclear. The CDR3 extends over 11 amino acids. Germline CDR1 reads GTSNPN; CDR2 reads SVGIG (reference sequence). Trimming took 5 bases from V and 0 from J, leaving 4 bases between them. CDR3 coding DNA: TGTGCCTGGGACAACCAAGAGACCCAGTACTTC. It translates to CAWDNQETQYF.

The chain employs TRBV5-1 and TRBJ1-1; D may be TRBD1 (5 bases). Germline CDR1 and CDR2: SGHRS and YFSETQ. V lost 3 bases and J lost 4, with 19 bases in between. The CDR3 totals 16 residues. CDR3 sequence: CASSSEPGLSSTEAFF. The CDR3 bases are TGCGCCAGCAGCTCCGAGCCGGGACTGTCGAGCACTGAAGCTTTCTTT.

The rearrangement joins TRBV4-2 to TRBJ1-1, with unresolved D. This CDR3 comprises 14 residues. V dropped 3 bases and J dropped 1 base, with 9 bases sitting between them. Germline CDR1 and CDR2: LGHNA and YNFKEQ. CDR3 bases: TGTGCCAGCAGCCAGCCCACTGCGAACACTGAAGCTTTCTTT. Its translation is CASSQPTANTEAFF.

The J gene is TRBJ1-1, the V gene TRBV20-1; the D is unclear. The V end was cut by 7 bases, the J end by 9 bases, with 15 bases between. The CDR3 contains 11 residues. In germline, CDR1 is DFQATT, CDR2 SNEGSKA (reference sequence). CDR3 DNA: TGCAGTGTCACAGCCGGTCCACAAGCTTTCTTT. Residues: CSVTAGPQAFF.

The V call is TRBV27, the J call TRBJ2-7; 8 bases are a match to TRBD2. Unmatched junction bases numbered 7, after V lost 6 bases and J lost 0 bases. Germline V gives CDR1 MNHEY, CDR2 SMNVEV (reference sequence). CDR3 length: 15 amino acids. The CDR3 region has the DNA TGTGCCAGCAGCTACAGGGCGGGGGGCTCCTACGAGCAGTACTTC. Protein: CASSYRAGGSYEQYF.

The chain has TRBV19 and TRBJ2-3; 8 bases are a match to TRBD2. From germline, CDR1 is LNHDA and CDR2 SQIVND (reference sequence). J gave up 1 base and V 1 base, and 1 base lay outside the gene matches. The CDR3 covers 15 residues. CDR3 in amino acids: CASSIVSGGTDTQYF. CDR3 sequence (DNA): TGTGCCAGTAGTATAGTTAGCGGGGGCACAGATACGCAGTATTTT.

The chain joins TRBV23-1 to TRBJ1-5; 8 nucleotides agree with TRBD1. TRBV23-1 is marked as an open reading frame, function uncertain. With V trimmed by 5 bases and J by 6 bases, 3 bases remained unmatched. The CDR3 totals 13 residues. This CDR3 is CASSRQGFQPQHF. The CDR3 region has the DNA TGCGCCAGCAGTAGACAGGGGTTTCAGCCCCAGCATTTT.

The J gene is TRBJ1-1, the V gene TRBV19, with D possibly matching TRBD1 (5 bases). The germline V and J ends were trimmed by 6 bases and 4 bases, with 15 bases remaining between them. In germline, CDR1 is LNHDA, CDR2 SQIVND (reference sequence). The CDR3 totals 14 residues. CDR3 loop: CASSPQGRVTEAFF. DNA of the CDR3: TGTGCCAGTAGCCCCCAGGGTAGGGTCACTGAAGCTTTCTTT. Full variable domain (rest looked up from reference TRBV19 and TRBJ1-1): DGGITQSPKYLFRKEGQNVTLSCEQNLNHDAMYWYRQDPGQGLRLIYYSQIVNDFQKGDIAEGYSVSREKKESFPLTVTSAQKNPTAFYLCASSPQGRVTEAFFGQGTRLTVV.

The CDR3 protein is CASSLVGGRETQYF. The CDR3 bases are TGCGCCAGCAGCTTGGTGGGGGGGCGAGAGACCCAGTACTTC. The chain has TRBV5-1 and TRBJ2-5, with a weak D call TRBD2 (7 bases). The V gene's germline CDR1 is SGHRS and CDR2 YFSETQ. V was clipped by 0 bases and J by 4 bases, with 10 bases between them. CDR3 size: 14 residues.

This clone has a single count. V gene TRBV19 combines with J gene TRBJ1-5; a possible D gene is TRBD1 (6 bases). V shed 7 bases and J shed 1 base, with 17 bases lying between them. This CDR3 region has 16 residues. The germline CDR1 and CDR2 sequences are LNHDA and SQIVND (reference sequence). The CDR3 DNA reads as TGTGCCAGTACCGAATGGGGGCGACAGAGCAATCAGCCCCAGCATTTT. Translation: CASTEWGRQSNQPQHF.

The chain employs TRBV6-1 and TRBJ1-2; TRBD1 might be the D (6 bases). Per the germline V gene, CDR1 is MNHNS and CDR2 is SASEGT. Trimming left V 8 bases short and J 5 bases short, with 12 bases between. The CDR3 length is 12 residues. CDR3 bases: TGTGCCAGCCGTACAGGGCAGTATGGCTACACCTTC. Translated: CASRTGQYGYTF.

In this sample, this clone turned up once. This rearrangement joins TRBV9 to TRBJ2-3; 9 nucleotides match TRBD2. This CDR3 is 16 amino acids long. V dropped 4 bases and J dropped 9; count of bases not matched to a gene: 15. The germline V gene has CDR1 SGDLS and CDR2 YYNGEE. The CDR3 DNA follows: TGTGCCAGCAGCCCCCAGGGCGGGGGGGCTCTAAGAACGCAGTATTTT. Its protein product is CASSPQGGGALRTQYF.

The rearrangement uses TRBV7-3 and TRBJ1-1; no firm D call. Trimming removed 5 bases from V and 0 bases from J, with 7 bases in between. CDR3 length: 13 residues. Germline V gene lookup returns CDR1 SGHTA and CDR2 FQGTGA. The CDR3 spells CASSTLMNTEAFF. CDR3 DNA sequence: TGTGCCAGCAGCACCCTAATGAACACTGAAGCTTTCTTT.

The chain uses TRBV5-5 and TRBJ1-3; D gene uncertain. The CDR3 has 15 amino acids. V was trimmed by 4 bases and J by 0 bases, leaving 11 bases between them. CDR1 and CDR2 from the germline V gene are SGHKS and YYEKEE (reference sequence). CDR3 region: CASSRGEVSGNTIYF. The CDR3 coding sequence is TGTGCCAGCAGCCGTGGTGAGGTCTCTGGAAACACCATATATTTT.

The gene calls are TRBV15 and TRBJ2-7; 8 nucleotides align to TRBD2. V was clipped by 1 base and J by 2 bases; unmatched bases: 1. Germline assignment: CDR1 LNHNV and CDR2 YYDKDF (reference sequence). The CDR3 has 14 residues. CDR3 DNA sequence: TGTGCCACCAGCAGAGGGGGACTAGCCTACGAGCAGTACTTC. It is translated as CATSRGGLAYEQYF. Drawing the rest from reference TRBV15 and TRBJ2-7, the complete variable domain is DAMVIQNPRYQVTQFGKPVTLSCSQTLNHNVMYWYQQKSSQAPKLLFHYYDKDFNNEADTPDNFQSRRPNTSFCFLDIRSPGLGDTAMYLCATSRGGLAYEQYFGPGTRLTVT.

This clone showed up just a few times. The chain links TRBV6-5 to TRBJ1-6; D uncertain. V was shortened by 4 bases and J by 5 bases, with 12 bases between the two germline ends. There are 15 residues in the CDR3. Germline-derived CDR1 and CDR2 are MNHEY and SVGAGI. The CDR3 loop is CASSFEATDNSPLHF. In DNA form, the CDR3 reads TGTGCCAGCAGTTTTGAGGCAACCGATAATTCACCCCTCCACTTT.

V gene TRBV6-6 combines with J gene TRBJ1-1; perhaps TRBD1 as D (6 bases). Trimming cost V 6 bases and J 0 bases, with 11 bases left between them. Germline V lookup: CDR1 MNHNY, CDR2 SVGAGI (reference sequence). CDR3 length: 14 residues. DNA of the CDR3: TGTGCCAGCAGCATCAGGGGCATGAACACTGAAGCTTTCTTT. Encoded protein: CASSIRGMNTEAFF.

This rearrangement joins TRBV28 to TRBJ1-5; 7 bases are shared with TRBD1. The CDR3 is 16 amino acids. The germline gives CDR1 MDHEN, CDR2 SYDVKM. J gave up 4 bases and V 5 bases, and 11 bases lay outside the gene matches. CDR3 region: CASSPRLGQLNQPQHF. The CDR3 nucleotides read TGTGCCAGCAGTCCCCGATTGGGACAGTTAAATCAGCCCCAGCATTTT.